The 6 T cell receptor beta chains listed next were all sequenced from one sample in a study of blood T cell repertoires in COVID-19. The repertoire was sequenced with immunoSEQ multiplex PCR; TCRdb's copy has only in-frame clones and lacks some. In the table there are 250,000 to 300,000 clones, approximately 91% of which are singletons. Input material: peripheral blood. These receptors were collected from a woman aged 25 to 39 with acute or convalescent COVID-19.

In this sample, this clone turned up a few times. V usage is TRBV19 and J usage is TRBJ2-2; possibly TRBD2 for D (6 bases). This CDR3 has 14 amino acids. The germline V gene has CDR1 LNHDA and CDR2 SQIVND (reference sequence). Trimming took off 7 bases at V and 0 bases at J, with 9 bases between the two ends. This CDR3 reads CASKRGTNTGELFF. The DNA for the CDR3 is TGTGCCAGTAAACGGGGGACGAACACCGGGGAGCTGTTTTTT.

This chain links TRBV25-1 with TRBJ2-1; 7 bases map to TRBD2. Trimming at V came to 0 bases and at J to 4 bases, leaving 6 bases not matched to a gene. The germline V gene encodes CDR1 MGHDK and CDR2 SYGVNS. This CDR3 comprises 16 residues. CDR3 in amino acids: CASSEYGAGPYNEQFF. In nucleotides, the CDR3 is TGTGCCAGCAGTGAATACGGAGCGGGGCCGTACAATGAGCAGTTCTTC.

The rearrangement uses TRBV5-1 and TRBJ2-1; the match to TRBD2 covers 8 bases. V lost 5 bases to trimming and J lost 6 bases; unmatched junction nucleotides: 10. CDR1 SGHRS and CDR2 YFSETQ come from the germline V gene. This CDR3 spans 15 amino acids. CDR3 DNA sequence: TGCGCCAGCAGGGAGGGGACTAGTGAGGCCAATGAGCAGTTCTTC. It is translated as CASREGTSEANEQFF.

This chain uses TRBV16 with TRBJ2-5; 7 nucleotides align to TRBD1. V lost 0 bases and J lost 3; bases outside the gene matches: 1. The germline gives CDR1 KGHSY, CDR2 FQNENV. This CDR3 has 14 amino acids. The CDR3 loop is CASSQSTGEETQYF. CDR3 nucleotide sequence: TGTGCCAGCAGCCAATCCACAGGGGAAGAGACCCAGTACTTC.

The V and J genes are TRBV6-5 and TRBJ2-7; TRBD2 aligns across 11 bases. Germline CDR1 MNHEY, CDR2 SVGAGI. CDR3 size: 14 residues. V was clipped by 4 bases and J by 4 bases; unmatched bases: 3. CDR3 DNA sequence: TGTGCCAGCAGTTTGGTAGCGGGAGGGTACGAGCAGTACTTC. Translated: CASSLVAGGYEQYF.

The chain uses TRBV7-3 and TRBJ1-1; no clear D gene. The ends were cut back, 5 bases at V and 0 bases at J, with 7 bases in the middle. The CDR3 totals 13 residues. Looked up from germline, CDR1 is SGHTA and CDR2 is FQGTGA. CDR3: CASSPTLNTEAFF. The CDR3 DNA follows: TGTGCCAGCAGCCCGACACTGAACACTGAAGCTTTCTTT.